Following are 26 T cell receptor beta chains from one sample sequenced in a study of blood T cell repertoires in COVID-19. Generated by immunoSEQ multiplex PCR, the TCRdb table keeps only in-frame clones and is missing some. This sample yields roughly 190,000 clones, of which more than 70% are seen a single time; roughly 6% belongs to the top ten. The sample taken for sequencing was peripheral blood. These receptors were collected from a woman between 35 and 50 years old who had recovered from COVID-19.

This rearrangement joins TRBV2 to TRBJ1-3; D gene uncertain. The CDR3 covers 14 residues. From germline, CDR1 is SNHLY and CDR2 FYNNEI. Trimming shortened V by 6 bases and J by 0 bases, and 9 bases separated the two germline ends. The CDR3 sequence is CASRVGSSGNTIYF. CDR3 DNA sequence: TGTGCCAGCAGAGTAGGGAGCTCTGGAAACACCATATATTTT.

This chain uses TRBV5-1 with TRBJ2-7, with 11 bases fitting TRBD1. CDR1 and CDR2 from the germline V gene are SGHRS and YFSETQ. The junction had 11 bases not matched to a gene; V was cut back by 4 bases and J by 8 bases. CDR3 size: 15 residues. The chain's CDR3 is CASSGGQGEHAKQYF. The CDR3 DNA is TGCGCCAGCAGCGGGGGACAGGGGGAGCACGCGAAGCAGTACTTC.

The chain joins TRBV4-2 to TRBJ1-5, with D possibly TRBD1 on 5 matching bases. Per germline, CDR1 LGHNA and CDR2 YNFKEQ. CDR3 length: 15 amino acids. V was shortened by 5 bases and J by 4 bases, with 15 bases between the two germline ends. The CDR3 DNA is TGTGCCAGCAGCGAGCGGGACGGACTGAATCAGCCCCAGCATTTT. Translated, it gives CASSERDGLNQPQHF.

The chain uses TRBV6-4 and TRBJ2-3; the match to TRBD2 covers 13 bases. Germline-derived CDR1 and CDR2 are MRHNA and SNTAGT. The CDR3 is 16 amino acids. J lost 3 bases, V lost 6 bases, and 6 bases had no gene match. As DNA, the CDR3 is TGTGCCAGCAGCGACGGGACTAGCGGGAAGACAGATACGCAGTATTTT. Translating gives CASSDGTSGKTDTQYF.

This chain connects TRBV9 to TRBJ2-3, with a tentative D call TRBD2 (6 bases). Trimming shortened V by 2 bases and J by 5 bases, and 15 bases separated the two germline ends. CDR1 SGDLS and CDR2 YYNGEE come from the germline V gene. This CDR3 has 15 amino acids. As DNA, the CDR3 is TGTGCCAGCAGCGTGGGGGGAGAGGGGTTAGATACGCAGTATTTT. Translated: CASSVGGEGLDTQYF.

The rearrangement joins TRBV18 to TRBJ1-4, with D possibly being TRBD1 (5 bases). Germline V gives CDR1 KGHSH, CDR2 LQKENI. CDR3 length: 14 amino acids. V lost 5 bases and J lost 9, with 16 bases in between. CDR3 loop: CASSSPDSIKKLFF. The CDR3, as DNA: TGTGCCAGCTCATCTCCCGACAGCATCAAAAAACTGTTTTTT.

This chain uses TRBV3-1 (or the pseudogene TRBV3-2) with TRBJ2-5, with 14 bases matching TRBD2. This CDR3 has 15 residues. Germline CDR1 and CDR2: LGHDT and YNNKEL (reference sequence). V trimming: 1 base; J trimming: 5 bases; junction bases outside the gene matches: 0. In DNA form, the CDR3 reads TGTGCCAGCAGCCAAGGGACTAGCGGGGGGGAGACCCAGTACTTC. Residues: CASSQGTSGGETQYF.

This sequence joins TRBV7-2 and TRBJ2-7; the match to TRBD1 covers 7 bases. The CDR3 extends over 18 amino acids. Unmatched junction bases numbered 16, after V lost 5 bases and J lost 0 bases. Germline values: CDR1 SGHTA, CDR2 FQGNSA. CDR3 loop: CASSAPPTGFRISYEQYF. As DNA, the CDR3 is TGTGCCAGCAGCGCTCCGCCGACAGGGTTCCGTATCTCCTACGAGCAGTACTTC.

The CDR3 here is CASSVAWSSGNTIYF. CDR3 nucleotide sequence: TGTGCCAGCAGCGTAGCGTGGAGCTCTGGAAACACCATATATTTT. J is TRBJ1-3 and V is TRBV9; the D is unclear. The CDR3 extends over 15 amino acids. The ends were cut back, 0 bases at V and 0 bases at J, with 7 bases in the middle. Germline CDR1 is SGDLS and CDR2 is YYNGEE.

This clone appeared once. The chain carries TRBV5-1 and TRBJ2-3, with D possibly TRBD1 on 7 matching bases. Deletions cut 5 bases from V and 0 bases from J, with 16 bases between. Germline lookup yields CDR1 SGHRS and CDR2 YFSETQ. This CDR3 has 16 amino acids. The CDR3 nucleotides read TGCGCCAGCAGTGCGGGACAGCTTTTTAGCACAGATACGCAGTATTTT. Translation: CASSAGQLFSTDTQYF.

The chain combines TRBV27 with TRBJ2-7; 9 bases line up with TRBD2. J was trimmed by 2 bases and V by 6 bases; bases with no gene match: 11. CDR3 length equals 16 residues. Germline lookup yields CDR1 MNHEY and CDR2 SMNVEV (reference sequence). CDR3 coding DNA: TGTGCCAGCAGCCCAACTGGGACTAGCTATCCCTACGAGCAGTACTTC. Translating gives CASSPTGTSYPYEQYF.

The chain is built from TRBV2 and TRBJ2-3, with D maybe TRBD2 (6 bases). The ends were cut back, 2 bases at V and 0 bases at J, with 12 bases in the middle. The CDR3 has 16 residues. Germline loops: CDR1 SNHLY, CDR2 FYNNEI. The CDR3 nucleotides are TGTGCCAGCAGTGAATTTCGGGCGGGGAGCACAGATACGCAGTATTTT. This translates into CASSEFRAGSTDTQYF.

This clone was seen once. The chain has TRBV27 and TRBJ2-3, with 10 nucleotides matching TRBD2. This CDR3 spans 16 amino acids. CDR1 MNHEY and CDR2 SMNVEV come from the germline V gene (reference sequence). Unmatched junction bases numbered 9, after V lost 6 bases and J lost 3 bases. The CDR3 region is CASRPQGLAPTDTQYF. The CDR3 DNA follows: TGTGCCAGCAGACCACAGGGACTAGCGCCAACAGATACGCAGTATTTT.

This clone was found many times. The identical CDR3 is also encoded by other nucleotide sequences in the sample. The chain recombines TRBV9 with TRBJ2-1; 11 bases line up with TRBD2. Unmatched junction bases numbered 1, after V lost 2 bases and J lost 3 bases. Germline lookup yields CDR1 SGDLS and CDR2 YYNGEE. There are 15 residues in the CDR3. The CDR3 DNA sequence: TGTGCCAGCAGCGTCGGACTAGCGGGCTACAATGAGCAGTTCTTC. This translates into CASSVGLAGYNEQFF.

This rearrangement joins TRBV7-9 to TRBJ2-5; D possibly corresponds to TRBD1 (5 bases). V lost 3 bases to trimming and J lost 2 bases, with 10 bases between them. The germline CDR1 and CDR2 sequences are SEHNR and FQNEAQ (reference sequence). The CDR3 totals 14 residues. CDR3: CASSLTRDQETQYF. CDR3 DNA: TGTGCCAGCAGCTTGACCAGGGATCAAGAGACCCAGTACTTC.

The CDR3 coding sequence is TGTGCCAGCAGCTTAGGGACTAGCGGCTACCCCACAGATACGCAGTATTTT. This translates into CASSLGTSGYPTDTQYF. The gene calls are TRBV7-9 and TRBJ2-3; TRBD2 agrees at 10 bases. J lost 2 bases, V lost 1 base, and 6 bases had no gene match. The germline V gene encodes CDR1 SEHNR and CDR2 FQNEAQ (reference sequence). The CDR3 is 17 residues long.

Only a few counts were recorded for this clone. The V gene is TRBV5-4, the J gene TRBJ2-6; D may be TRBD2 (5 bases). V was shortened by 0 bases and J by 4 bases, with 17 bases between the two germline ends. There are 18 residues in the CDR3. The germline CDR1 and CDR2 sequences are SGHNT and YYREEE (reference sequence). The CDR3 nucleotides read TGTGCCAGCAGCTTGGGCGTCGGGTTAGCGCTAGGGGCCAACGTCCTGACTTTC. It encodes CASSLGVGLALGANVLTF.

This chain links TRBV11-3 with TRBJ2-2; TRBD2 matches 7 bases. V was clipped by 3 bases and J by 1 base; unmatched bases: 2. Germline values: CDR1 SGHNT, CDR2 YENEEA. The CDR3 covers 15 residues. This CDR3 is CASSLSGMNTGELFF. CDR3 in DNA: TGTGCCAGCAGCTTGAGCGGGATGAACACCGGGGAGCTGTTTTTT.

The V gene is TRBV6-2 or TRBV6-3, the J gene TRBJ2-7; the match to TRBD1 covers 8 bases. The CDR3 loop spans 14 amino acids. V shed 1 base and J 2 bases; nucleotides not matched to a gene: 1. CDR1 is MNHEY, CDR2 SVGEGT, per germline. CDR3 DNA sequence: TGTGCCAGCAGTTACTGGACAGGGCCCTACGAGCAGTACTTC. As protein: CASSYWTGPYEQYF.

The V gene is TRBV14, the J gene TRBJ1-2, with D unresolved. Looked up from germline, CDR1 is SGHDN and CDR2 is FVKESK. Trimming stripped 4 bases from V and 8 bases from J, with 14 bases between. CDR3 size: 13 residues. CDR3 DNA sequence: TGTGCCAGCAGCCCCGAACGGAGGTGGGGCTACACCTTC. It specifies CASSPERRWGYTF.

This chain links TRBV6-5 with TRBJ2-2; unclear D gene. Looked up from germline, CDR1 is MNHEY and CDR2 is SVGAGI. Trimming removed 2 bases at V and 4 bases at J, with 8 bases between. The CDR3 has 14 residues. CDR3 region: CASSYGLFTGELFF. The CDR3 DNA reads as TGTGCCAGCAGTTACGGTCTATTCACCGGGGAGCTGTTTTTT.

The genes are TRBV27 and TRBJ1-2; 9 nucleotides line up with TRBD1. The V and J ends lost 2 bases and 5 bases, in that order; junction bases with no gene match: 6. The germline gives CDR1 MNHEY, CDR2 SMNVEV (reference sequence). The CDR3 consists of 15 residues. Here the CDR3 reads CASSLTGTGPYGYTF. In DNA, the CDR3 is TGTGCCAGCAGTTTAACCGGGACAGGGCCGTATGGCTACACCTTC.

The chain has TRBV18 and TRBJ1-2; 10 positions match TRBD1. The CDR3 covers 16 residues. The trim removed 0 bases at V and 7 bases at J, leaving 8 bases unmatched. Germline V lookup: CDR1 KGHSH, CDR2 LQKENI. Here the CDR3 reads CASSPPKGQGNGGYTF. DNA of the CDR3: TGTGCCAGCTCACCACCTAAGGGACAGGGGAATGGTGGCTACACCTTC.

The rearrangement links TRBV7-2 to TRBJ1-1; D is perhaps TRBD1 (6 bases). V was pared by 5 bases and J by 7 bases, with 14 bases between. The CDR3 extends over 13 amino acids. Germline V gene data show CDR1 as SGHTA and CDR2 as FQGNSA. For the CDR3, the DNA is TGTGCCAGCAGCCCTCGACAGGCTATTGAAGCTTTCTTT. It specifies CASSPRQAIEAFF.

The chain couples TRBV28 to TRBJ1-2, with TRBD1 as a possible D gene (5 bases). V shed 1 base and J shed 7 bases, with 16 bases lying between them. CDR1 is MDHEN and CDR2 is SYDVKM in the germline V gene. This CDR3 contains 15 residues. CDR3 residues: CASSLSSGQGGGYTF. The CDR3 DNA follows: TGTGCCAGCAGTTTATCTAGCGGGCAGGGTGGTGGCTACACCTTC.

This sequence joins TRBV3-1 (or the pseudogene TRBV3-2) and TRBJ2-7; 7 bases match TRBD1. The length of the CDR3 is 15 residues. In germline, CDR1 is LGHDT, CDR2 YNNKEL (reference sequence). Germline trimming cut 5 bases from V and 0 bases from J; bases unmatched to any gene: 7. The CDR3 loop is CASSTSRTGSYEQYF. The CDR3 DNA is TGTGCCAGCAGCACTTCCAGGACAGGCTCCTACGAGCAGTACTTC.